These T cell receptor beta chains were read from a single sample in a study of cytomegalovirus exposure and HLA in healthy donors. Generated by immunoSEQ multiplex PCR, the TCRdb table keeps only in-frame clones and is missing some. The sample carries over 150,000 clones, roughly four fifths recorded once. Source material: PBMCs. The receptors derive from a man aged 50 to 59 in good health and CMV-seronegative. The CDR3 runs from the conserved cysteine through the conserved F or W. The order of the fields is D gene, J gene, clone size, V gene, CDR3 protein, CDR3 DNA. The D gene is left open where the match is weak. Clone size appears in some rows only: once, few, many, or a class for an expanded clone.

NA,TRBJ1-1,NA,TRBV6-5,CASSRDTATYTEAFF,TGTGCCAGCAGTCGGGACACGGCGACTTACACTGAAGCTTTCTTT
TRBD2,TRBJ2-7,NA,TRBV27,CASSLNMGGVEQYF,TGTGCCAGCAGTTTAAATATGGGGGGGGTTGAGCAGTACTTC
NA,TRBJ1-1,NA,TRBV18,CASSPTVTEAFF,TGTGCCAGCTCTCCGACAGTCACTGAAGCTTTCTTT
TRBD2,TRBJ2-7,NA,TRBV28,CASSLRTSGRGNEQYF,TGTGCCAGCAGTTTACGCACTAGCGGGAGGGGAAACGAGCAGTACTTC
NA,TRBJ1-5,NA,TRBV4-3,CASSQDYRQSGQPQHF,TGCGCCAGCAGCCAAGATTATCGACAGTCAGGGCAGCCCCAGCATTTT
NA,TRBJ1-5,NA,TRBV19,CASRTGSVSNQPQHF,TGTGCCAGTAGAACGGGGTCTGTTAGCAATCAGCCCCAGCATTTT
NA,TRBJ1-2,NA,TRBV6-5,CASSYSGREGGYTF,TGTGCCAGCAGTTACTCGGGCAGGGAGGGAGGCTACACCTTC
TRBD2,TRBJ2-2,NA,TRBV5-1,CASGNGGAGGGELFF,TGCGCCAGCGGCAACGGGGGGGCCGGTGGCGGGGAGCTGTTTTTT
TRBD2,TRBJ2-2,NA,TRBV13,CASRPEGTSGIGELFF,TGTGCCAGCAGACCCGAGGGGACTAGCGGGATCGGGGAGCTGTTTTTT
NA,TRBJ2-7,NA,TRBV7-2,CASSLSATRGYEQYF,TGTGCCAGCAGCTTATCGGCGACTAGAGGCTACGAGCAGTACTTC
NA,TRBJ1-5,once,TRBV7-2,CASSSGRGNNQPQHF,TGTGCCAGCAGCTCAGGCAGGGGTAACAATCAGCCCCAGCATTTT
TRBD2,TRBJ2-5,NA,TRBV6-5,CASSSDFSGAQYF,TGTGCCAGCAGTTCCGACTTTAGCGGGGCCCAGTACTTC
TRBD1,TRBJ2-3,NA,TRBV29-1,CSVKGQGGGDTQYF,TGCAGCGTGAAGGGACAGGGCGGTGGCGATACGCAGTATTTT
TRBD1,TRBJ1-2,NA,TRBV7-9,CSSSNRQGRGDGYTF,TGTTCCAGCAGCAACCGACAGGGGAGAGGGGATGGCTACACCTTC
TRBD2,TRBJ2-5,NA,TRBV10-3,CAISERGLAKGETQYF,TGTGCCATCAGTGAGCGAGGACTAGCAAAGGGTGAGACCCAGTACTTC
TRBD2,TRBJ2-5,once,TRBV5-1,CASSLTSGEGETQYF,TGCGCCAGCAGCTTGACTAGCGGGGAGGGAGAGACCCAGTACTTC
NA,TRBJ2-5,NA,TRBV7-2,CASSLAGGGETQYF,TGTGCCAGCAGCTTAGCGGGAGGGGGGGAGACCCAGTACTTC
NA,TRBJ1-4,few,TRBV2,CASSDGKLFF,TGTGCCAGCAGTGACGGAAAACTGTTTTTT
NA,TRBJ2-1,NA,TRBV14,CASSLHRTRSYNEQFF,TGTGCCAGCAGCCTCCACAGAACCCGCTCCTACAATGAGCAGTTCTTC
NA,TRBJ2-3,NA,TRBV18,CASSPGQATDTQYF,TGTGCCAGCTCACCTGGACAAGCCACAGATACGCAGTATTTT
NA,TRBJ2-7,NA,TRBV19,CASTPSTSGYEQYF,TGTGCCAGTACCCCCTCCACGTCCGGCTACGAGCAGTACTTC
TRBD2,TRBJ2-7,NA,TRBV7-9,CASSLGGLASHEQYF,TGTGCCAGCAGCTTAGGGGGACTAGCTTCCCACGAGCAGTACTTC